This T cell receptor (beta chain) was profiled in a study of T-cell memory formation after mild COVID-19. TCRdb ran MiXCR on the 5' RACE reads and lists one entry per CDR3 protein. This table has some 290,000 distinct CDR3 sequences, 16% appearing once. Study-level results: Clones contracting over day 15 to 85 were CD4/CD8 balanced, with later expanders leaning CD4+.

Trimming took 3 bases from V and 4 from J, leaving 15 bases between them. In germline, CDR1 is KGHSH, CDR2 LQKENI. The CDR3 has 15 amino acids. With respect to this clonotype: Its cognate antigen is unknown.

Sequenced sample: PBMCs or a T cell subset sorted from them (not recorded which). The V and J genes are TRBV18 and TRBJ1-2, with D hard to call. The receptor's source is a man aged 18-30 years who had mild COVID-19 (a few samples of this study predate the infection). Cell type and time point are not known. This CDR3 reads CASSPGRSTSYGYTF. The CDR3 nucleotides read TGTGCCAGCTCACCCGGGCGGTCTACTAGCTATGGCTACACCTTC.